This TCR beta chain stems from a study of T cell responses to AZD1222 COVID-19 vaccine listed by TCRdb under 2021. For the study in its entirety: TCR sequencing was performed for 230 to 250 trial participants, of whom approximately 200 were given two doses of AZD1222 and around 26 were given two doses of MenACWY control vaccine. Enrollment into the trials was organized by age into subgroups of 18-55, 56-69 and 70-plus years, and those subgroups contained roughly 160, 29 and 62 TCR-sequenced participants, respectively. Study-level results and caveats: After two AZD1222 doses, spike-specific TCR breadth and depth were significantly higher than at day 0 and than in MenACWY recipients. In the small 56-69-year group, the increase in depth fell short of significance, most likely because of low power. No day 14 peak-response samples were available, so repertoires were characterized only after the peak T cell response. Reportedly, almost half of the unique spike-specific TCRs recognized epitopes lying outside the regions that are mutated in the B.1.351 and B.1.1.7 variants. Participants were mostly white British, with more females than males. The authors suggested clonal diversity may have been underestimated. Vaccine-associated CD4 TCRs spanned the whole spike protein, with dominant responses in regions 160-218 and 743-854. Conclusions about previously exposed vaccinees were limited because only six or seven AZD1222 recipients were SARS-CoV-2 seropositive at baseline.

Explained via the paper, the time point label denotes: about 28 days (+/-7) after the second vaccine dose. AZD1222 recipients with second doses at about 4 weeks or about 12 weeks were pooled, because spike-specific TCR depth and breadth did not differ between schedules. Vaccinee samples came from UK trials COV001 and COV002, including a single-blind randomized controlled phase 2/3 trial of AZD1222 (ChAdOx1 nCoV-19) in healthy adults. For TCRbeta chain sequencing, PBMC samples were collected from trial participants at day 0 and at day 28 after the second dose. Comment on this clone: No cognate antigen has been identified for it. Base qualities are not provided; no much larger clone lies one nucleotide away.

The V end loses 3 bases and the J end loses 4 bases, and a stretch of 16 bases separates them. Sequences SGHVS (CDR1) and FNYEAQ (CDR2) are obtained from the germline V gene. Measured from the cysteine to the phenylalanine, the CDR3 is 16 residues long. CDR3 DNA is the only sequence kept; it has 48 bases, read in frame from the first base. The CDR3 regions of human TCRbeta chains were analyzed by immunosequencing. Processing in the source paper ran as follows. Repertoire TCRs were checked for matches against a reference library of SARS-CoV-2-specific TCRs that had been generated using the MIRA antigen-specificity platform. Breadth was defined as the fraction of unique TCRs that were SARS-CoV-2-associated, and depth was defined as the fraction of total T cells that were SARS-CoV-2-associated. Using the MIRA data, each spike-specific TCR was assigned both to the spike region to which the TCR was reactive and to a CD4 or CD8 class. Log10-transformed breadth and depth values were compared by one-way ANOVA with Sidak's multiple comparisons tests. In its TCRdb copy, this immuneACCESS table keeps in-frame sequences only and misses some clones. Where compared with another copy, unresolved V genes explain less than half of these, and the others have no known cause. The D gene and trimming were derived from the DNA, and the V and J assignments and clone size from that table. The sample table lists around 140,000 clones, roughly 90% of them with a count of one. Clones ranked in the top ten supply 4% of the sample.

Sequencing used peripheral blood, obtained 28 days after the second AZD1222 dose. This clonotype was sampled from an adult who received the AZD1222 COVID-19 vaccine. The receptor chain draws on TRBV7-6 and TRBJ2-1; the D gene assignment is ambiguous. Here is the DNA: TGTGCCAGCAGCTTTTCCTCGACCGCCGCTTACAATGAGCAGTTCTTC. Its protein product is CASSFSSTAAYNEQFF. This CDR3, with the reference TRBV7-6 and TRBJ2-1 proteins standing in past its ends, gives the full variable domain GAGVSQSPRYKVTKRGQDVALRCDPISGHVSLYWYRQALGQGPEFLTYFNYEAQQDKSGLPNDRFSAERPEGSISTLTIQRTEQRDSAMYRCASSFSSTAAYNEQFFGPGTRLTVL.